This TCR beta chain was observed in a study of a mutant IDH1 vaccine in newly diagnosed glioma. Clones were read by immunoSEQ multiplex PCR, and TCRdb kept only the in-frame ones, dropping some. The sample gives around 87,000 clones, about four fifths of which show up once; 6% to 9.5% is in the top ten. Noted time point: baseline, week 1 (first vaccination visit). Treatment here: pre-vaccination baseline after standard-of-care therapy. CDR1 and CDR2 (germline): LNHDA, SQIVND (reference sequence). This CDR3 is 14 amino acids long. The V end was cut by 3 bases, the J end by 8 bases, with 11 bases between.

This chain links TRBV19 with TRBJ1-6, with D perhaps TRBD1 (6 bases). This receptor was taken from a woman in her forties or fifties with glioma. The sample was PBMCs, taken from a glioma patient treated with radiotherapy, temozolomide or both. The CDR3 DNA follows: TGTGCCAGTAGTATCATGAAGGGGGATTCACCCCTCCACTTT. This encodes CASSIMKGDSPLHF.